This T cell receptor (beta chain) appears in the sequencing data of a study of T-cell reconstitution after alpha-beta-depleted transplantation in children. For TCRbeta, the library was prepared with unique molecular identifiers. One entry per CDR3 protein, called by TCRdb with MiXCR from the PCR reads. The sample holds approximately 400,000 distinct CDR3 sequences, approximately 11% seen once. The V end was cut by 0 bases, the J end by 7 bases, with 7 bases between. This CDR3 has 13 amino acids. Germline loops: CDR1 LNHNV, CDR2 YYDKDF (reference sequence). At least ten counts were recorded for this clonotype.

The clonotype originates from a human donor who donated a stem cell graft to a child with acute myeloid leukemia. The chain is built from TRBV15 and TRBJ2-1, with D hard to call. Here the sequenced sample was PBMCs from the stem cell graft donor, taken from the stem cell graft. The CDR3 sequence: CATSRDRANEQFF. The CDR3, as DNA: TGTGCCACCAGCAGAGATCGGGCGAATGAGCAGTTCTTC.